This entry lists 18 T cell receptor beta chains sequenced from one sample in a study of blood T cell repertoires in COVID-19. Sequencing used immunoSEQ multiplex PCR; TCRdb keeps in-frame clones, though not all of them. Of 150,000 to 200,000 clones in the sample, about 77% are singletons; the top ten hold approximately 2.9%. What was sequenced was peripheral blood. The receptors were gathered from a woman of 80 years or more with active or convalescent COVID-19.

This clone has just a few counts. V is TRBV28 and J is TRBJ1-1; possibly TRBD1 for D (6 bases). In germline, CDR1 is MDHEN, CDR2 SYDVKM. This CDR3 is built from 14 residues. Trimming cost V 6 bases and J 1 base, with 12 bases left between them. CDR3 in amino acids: CASRIGQRNTEAFF. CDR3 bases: TGTGCCAGCAGGATAGGACAGAGGAACACTGAAGCTTTCTTT.

The CDR3 region has the DNA TGTGCCAGCAGCTTACGGAACGGGGAAAAACTGTTTTTT. Protein: CASSLRNGEKLFF. The rearrangement links TRBV11-3 to TRBJ1-4; unclear D gene. The germline gives CDR1 SGHNT, CDR2 YENEEA. V was trimmed by 2 bases and J by 8 bases, leaving 9 bases between them. This CDR3 is built from 13 residues.

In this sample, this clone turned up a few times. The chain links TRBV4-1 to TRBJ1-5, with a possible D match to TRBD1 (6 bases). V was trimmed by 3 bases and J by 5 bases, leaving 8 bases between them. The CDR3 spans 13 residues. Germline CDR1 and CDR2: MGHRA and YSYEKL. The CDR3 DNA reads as TGCGCCAGCAGCCAGAACAGGGATCAGCCCCAGCATTTT. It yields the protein CASSQNRDQPQHF.

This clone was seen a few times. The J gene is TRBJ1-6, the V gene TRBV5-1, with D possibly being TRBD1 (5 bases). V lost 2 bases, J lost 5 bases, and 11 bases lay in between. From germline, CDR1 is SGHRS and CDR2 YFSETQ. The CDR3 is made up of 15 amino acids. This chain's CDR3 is CASSLGRGDNSPLHF. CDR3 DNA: TGCGCCAGCAGCTTAGGTCGGGGGGATAATTCACCCCTCCACTTT. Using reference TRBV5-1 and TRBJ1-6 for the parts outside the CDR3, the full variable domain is KAGVTQTPRYLIKTRGQQVTLSCSPISGHRSVSWYQQTPGQGLQFLFEYFSETQRNKGNFPGRFSGRQFSNSRSEMNVSTLELGDSALYLCASSLGRGDNSPLHFGNGTRLTVT.

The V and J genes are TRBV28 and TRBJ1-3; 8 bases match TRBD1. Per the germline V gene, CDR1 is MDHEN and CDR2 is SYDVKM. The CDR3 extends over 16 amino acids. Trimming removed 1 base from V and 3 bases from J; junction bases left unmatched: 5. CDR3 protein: CASSLYDRGGGNTIYF. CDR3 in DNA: TGTGCCAGCAGTTTATATGACAGGGGAGGTGGAAACACCATATATTTT.

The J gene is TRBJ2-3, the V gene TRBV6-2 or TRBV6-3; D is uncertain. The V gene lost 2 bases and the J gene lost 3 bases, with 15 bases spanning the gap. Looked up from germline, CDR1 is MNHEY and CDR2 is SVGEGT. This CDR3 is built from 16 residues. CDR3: CASSYVGSPFTDTQYF. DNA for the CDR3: TGTGCCAGCAGTTACGTGGGCAGCCCTTTTACAGATACGCAGTATTTT.

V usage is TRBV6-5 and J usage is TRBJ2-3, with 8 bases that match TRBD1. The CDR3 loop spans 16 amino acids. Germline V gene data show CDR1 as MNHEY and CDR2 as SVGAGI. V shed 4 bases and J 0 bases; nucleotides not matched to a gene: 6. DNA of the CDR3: TGTGCCAGCAGTTCTATACGGACAGGGAGCACAGATACGCAGTATTTT. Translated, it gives CASSSIRTGSTDTQYF.

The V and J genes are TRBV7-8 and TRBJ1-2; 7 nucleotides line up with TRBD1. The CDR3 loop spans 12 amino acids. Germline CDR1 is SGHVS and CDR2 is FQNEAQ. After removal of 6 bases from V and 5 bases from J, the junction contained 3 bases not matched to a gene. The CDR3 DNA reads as TGTGCCAGCAGTCCAGGGGGTTATGGCTACACCTTC. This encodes CASSPGGYGYTF.

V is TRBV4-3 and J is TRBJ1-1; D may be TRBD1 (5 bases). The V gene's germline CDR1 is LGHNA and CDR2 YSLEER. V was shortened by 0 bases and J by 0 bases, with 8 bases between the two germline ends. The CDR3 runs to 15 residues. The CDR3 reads CASSQEEGVNTEAFF. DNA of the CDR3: TGCGCCAGCAGCCAAGAAGAAGGGGTGAACACTGAAGCTTTCTTT.

The CDR3 DNA follows: TGTGCCAGCAGCCGCGACGGGACAGGGAAGGATAACTATGGCTACACCTTC. This gives the protein CASSRDGTGKDNYGYTF. The chain combines TRBV9 with TRBJ1-2; 9 nucleotides match TRBD1. Germline-derived CDR1 and CDR2 are SGDLS and YYNGEE. After removal of 4 bases from V and 1 base from J, the junction contained 11 bases not matched to a gene. CDR3 length: 17 residues.

CDR3 DNA: TGTGCCAGTAGTGGGGGGTCCGGTGAAAAACTGTTTTTT. This gives the protein CASSGGSGEKLFF. The chain carries TRBV19 and TRBJ1-4, with a possible D match to TRBD1 (5 bases). Trimming stripped 5 bases from V and 7 bases from J, with 11 bases between. The CDR3 loop spans 13 amino acids. The germline V gene encodes CDR1 LNHDA and CDR2 SQIVND (reference sequence).

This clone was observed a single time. CDR3 nucleotides: TGCGCCAGCAGAGATACCGCGGGCTCCTATAATTCACCCCTCCACTTT. Translating it yields CASRDTAGSYNSPLHF. The chain uses TRBV4-1 and TRBJ1-6; D not certain. Trimming removed 6 bases from V and 0 bases from J, with 12 bases in between. Germline CDR1 and CDR2: MGHRA and YSYEKL. The CDR3 runs to 16 residues.

The CDR3 region has the DNA TGTGCCAGCAGCTTTCCAGGGGAGAACACTGAAGCTTTCTTT. Its translation is CASSFPGENTEAFF. V is TRBV7-9 and J is TRBJ1-1; a possible D gene is TRBD1 (6 bases). This CDR3 is built from 14 residues. Germline V gives CDR1 SEHNR, CDR2 FQNEAQ (reference sequence). Trimming left V 3 bases short and J 1 base short, with 9 bases between.

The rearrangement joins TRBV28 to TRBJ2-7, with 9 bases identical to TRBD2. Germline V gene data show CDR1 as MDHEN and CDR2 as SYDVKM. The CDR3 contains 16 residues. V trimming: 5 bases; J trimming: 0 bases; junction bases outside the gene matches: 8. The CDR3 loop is CASSAGGGPISYEQYF. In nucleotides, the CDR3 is TGTGCCAGCAGTGCGGGAGGGGGCCCCATCTCCTACGAGCAGTACTTC.

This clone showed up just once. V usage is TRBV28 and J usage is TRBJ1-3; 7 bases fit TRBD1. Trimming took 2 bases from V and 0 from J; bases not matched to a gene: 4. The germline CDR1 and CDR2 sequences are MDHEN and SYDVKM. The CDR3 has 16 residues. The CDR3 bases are TGTGCCAGCAGTTTACGGACAGGATTCTCTGGAAACACCATATATTTT. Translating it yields CASSLRTGFSGNTIYF.

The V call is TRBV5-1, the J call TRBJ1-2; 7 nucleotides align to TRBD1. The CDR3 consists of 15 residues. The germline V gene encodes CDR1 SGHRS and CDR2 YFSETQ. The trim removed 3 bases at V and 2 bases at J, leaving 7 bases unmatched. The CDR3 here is CASSSFDRANYGYTF. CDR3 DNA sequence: TGCGCCAGCAGCTCCTTCGACAGGGCAAACTATGGCTACACCTTC.

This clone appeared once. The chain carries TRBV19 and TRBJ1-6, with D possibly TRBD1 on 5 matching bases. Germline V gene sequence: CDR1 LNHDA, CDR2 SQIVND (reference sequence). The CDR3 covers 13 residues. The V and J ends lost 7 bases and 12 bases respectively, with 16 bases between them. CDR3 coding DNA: TGTGCCAGTAACCAAGGGGTAGGCCTACCCCTCCACTTT. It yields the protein CASNQGVGLPLHF.

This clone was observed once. CDR3 coding DNA: TGCGCCAGCAGTTCAGGGGCGGATAATTCACCCCTCCACTTT. Protein: CASSSGADNSPLHF. The rearrangement links TRBV10-2 to TRBJ1-6; D perhaps matches TRBD1 (6 bases). CDR3 length: 14 amino acids. Between the trimmed V and J ends, which lost 5 bases and 5 bases, there was a span of 10 bases. The germline CDR1 and CDR2 sequences are WSHSY and SAAADI.